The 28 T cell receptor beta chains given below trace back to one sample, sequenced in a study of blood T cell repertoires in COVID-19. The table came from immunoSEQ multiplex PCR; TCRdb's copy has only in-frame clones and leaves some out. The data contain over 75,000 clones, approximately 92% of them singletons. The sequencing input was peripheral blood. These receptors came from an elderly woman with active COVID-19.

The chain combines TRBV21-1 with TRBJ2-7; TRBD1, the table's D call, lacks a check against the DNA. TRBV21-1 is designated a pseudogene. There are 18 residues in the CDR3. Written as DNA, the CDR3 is TGTGCCAGCAGCAAAGCGCAAGGCAGGGGCTCTATTACCTACGAGCAGTACTTC. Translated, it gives CASSKAQGRGSITYEQYF.

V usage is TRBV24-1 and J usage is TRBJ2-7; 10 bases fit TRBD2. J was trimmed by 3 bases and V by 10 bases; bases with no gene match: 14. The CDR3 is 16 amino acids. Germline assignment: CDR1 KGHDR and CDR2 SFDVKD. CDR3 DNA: TGTGCCACGGGAGCGGGAGGGACCAGTTTGGTCTACGAGCAGTACTTC. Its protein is CATGAGGTSLVYEQYF.

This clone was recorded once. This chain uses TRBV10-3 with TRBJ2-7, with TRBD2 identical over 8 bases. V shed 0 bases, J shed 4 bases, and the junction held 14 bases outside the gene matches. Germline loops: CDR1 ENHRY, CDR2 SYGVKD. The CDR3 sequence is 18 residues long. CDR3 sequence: CAISESTKRETSRYEQYF. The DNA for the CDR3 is TGTGCCATCAGTGAGTCGACTAAGCGGGAGACTTCGCGGTACGAGCAGTACTTC.

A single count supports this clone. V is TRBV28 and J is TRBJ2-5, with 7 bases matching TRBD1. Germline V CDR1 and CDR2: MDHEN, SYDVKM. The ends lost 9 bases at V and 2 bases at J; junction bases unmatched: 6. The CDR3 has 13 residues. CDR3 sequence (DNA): TGTGCCAGGACTCCGGGACAGCAAGAGACCCAGTACTTC. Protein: CARTPGQQETQYF.

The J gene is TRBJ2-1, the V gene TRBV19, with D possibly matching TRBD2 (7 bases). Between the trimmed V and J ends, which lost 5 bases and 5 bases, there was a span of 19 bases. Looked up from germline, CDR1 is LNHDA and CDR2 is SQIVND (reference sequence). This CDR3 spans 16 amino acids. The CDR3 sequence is CASSPRGGAGHNEQFF. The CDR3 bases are TGTGCCAGTAGTCCCCGAGGGGGGGCGGGGCACAATGAGCAGTTCTTC.

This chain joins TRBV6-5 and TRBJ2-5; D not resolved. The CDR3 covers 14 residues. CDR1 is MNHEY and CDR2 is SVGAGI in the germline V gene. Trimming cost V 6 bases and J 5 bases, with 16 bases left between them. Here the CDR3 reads CASSRWLSQETQYF. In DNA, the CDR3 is TGTGCCAGCAGCCGCTGGTTGTCCCAGGAGACCCAGTACTTC.

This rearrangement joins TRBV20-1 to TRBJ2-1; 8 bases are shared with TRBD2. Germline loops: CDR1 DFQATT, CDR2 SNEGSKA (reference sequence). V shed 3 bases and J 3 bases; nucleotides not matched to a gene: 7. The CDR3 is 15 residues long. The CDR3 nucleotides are TGCAGTGCTAGTAGTGTCGCGGGAGGCTACAATGAGCAGTTCTTC. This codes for CSASSVAGGYNEQFF.

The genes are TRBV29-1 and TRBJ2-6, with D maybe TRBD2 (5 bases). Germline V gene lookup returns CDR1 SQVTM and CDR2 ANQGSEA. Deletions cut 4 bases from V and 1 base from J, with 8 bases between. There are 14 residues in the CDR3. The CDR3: CSVVRASGANVLTF. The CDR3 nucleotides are TGCAGCGTTGTGAGGGCTTCTGGGGCCAACGTCCTGACTTTC.

The CDR3 reads CASSLNTGPNEKLFF. The CDR3 DNA reads as TGTGCCAGCAGTCTTAACACAGGGCCTAATGAAAAACTGTTTTTT. J is TRBJ1-4 and V is TRBV7-2, with D possibly matching TRBD1 (6 bases). The V gene's germline CDR1 is SGHTA and CDR2 FQGNSA. The CDR3 contains 15 residues. The V gene lost 6 bases and the J gene lost 3 bases, with 14 bases spanning the gap.

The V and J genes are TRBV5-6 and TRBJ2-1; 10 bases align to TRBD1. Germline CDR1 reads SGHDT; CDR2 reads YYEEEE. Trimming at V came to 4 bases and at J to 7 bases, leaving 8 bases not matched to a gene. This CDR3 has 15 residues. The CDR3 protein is CASSPTGGSVNEQFF. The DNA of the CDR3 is TGTGCCAGCAGCCCGACAGGGGGCAGCGTGAATGAGCAGTTCTTC.

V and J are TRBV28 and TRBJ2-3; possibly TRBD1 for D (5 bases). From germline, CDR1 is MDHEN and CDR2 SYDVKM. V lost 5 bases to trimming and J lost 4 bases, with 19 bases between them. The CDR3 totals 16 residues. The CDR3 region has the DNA TGTGCCAGCAGTCTCCCCGTCTTGGGGCACGCAGATACGCAGTATTTT. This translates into CASSLPVLGHADTQYF.

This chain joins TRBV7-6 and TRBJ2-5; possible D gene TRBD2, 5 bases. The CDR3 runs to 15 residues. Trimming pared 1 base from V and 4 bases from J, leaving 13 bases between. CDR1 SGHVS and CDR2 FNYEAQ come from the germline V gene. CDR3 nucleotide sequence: TGTGCCAGCAGCTTAGTGAGTCAAGGAGGAGAGACCCAGTACTTC. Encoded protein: CASSLVSQGGETQYF. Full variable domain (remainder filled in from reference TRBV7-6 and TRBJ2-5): GAGVSQSPRYKVTKRGQDVALRCDPISGHVSLYWYRQALGQGPEFLTYFNYEAQQDKSGLPNDRFSAERPEGSISTLTIQRTEQRDSAMYRCASSLVSQGGETQYFGPGTRLLVL.

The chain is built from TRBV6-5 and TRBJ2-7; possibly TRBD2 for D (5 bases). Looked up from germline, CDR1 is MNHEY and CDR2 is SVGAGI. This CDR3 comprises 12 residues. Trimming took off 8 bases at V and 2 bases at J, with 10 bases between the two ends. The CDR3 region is CASSGGPYEQYF. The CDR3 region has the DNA TGTGCCAGCTCCGGAGGTCCCTACGAGCAGTACTTC.

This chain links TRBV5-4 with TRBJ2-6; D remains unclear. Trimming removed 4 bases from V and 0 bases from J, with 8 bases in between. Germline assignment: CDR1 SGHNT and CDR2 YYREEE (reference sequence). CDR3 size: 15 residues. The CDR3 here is CASSPRSSGANVLTF. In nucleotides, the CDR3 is TGTGCCAGCAGCCCCCGTAGCTCTGGGGCCAACGTCCTGACTTTC.

The chain's CDR3 is CASSMAGALYEQYF. The CDR3 nucleotides read TGTGCCAGTAGTATGGCAGGGGCCCTCTACGAGCAGTACTTC. This chain uses TRBV19 with TRBJ2-7; possibly TRBD1 for D (6 bases). Germline lookup yields CDR1 LNHDA and CDR2 SQIVND (reference sequence). Trimming pared 3 bases from V and 3 bases from J, leaving 12 bases between. The CDR3 consists of 14 residues.

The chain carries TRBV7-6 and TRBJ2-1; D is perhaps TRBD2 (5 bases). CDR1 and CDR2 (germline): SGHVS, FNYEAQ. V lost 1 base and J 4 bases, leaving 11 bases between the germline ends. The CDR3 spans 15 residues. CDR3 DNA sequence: TGTGCCAGCAGCTTAGAACTAGTTTCGTACAATGAGCAGTTCTTC. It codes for CASSLELVSYNEQFF.

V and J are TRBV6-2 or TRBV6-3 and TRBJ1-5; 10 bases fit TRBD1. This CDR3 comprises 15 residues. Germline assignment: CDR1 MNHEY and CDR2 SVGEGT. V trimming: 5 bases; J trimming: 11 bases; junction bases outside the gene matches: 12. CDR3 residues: CASSGGGQGYSTQHF. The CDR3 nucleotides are TGTGCCAGCAGTGGCGGGGGACAGGGGTATTCGACCCAGCATTTT.

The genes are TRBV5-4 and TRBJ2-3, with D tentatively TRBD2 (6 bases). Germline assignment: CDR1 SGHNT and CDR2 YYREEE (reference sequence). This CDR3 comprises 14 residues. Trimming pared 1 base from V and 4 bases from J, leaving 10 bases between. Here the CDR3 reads CASSLTTRPDTQYF. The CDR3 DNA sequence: TGTGCCAGCAGCTTGACGACTAGGCCAGATACGCAGTATTTT.

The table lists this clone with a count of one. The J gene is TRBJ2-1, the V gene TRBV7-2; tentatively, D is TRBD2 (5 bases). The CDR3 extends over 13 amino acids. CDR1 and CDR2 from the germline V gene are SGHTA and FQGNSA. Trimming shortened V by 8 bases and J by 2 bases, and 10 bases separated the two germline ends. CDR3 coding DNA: TGTGCCAGCGGAGGTCCAACCTACAATGAGCAGTTCTTC. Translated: CASGGPTYNEQFF.

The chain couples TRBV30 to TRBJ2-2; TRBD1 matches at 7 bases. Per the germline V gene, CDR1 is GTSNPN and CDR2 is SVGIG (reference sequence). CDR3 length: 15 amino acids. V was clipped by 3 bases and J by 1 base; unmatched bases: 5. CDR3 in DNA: TGTGCCTGGAGGAAGGGACAGTTGAACACCGGGGAGCTGTTTTTT. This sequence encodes CAWRKGQLNTGELFF.

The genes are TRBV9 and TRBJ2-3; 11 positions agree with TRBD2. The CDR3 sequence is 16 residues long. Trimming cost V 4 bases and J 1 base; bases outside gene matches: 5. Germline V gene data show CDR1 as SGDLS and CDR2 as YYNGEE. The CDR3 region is CASSPLAGGGTDTQYF. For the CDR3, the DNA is TGTGCCAGCAGCCCCTTAGCGGGAGGGGGCACAGATACGCAGTATTTT.

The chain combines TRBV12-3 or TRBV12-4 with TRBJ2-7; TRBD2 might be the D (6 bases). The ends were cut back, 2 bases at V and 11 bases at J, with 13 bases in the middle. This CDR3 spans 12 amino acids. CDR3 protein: CASSLKTSQKYF. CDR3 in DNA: TGTGCCAGCAGTTTAAAAACTAGCCAAAAGTACTTC.

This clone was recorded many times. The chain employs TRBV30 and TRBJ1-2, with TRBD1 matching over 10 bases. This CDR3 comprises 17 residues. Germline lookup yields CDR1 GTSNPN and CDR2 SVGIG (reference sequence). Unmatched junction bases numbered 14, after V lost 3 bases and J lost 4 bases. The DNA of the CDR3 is TGTGCCTGGAGAATGTTGGCGGAAGGGACAGGGGTCTATGGCTACACCTTC. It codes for CAWRMLAEGTGVYGYTF.

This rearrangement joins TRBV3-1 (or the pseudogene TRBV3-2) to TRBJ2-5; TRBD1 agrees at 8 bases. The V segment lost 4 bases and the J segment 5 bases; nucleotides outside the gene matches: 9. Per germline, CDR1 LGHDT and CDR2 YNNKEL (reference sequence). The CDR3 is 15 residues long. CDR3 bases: TGTGCCAGCAGCCCAGGGGCAGGGGGCTTGGAGACCCAGTACTTC. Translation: CASSPGAGGLETQYF.

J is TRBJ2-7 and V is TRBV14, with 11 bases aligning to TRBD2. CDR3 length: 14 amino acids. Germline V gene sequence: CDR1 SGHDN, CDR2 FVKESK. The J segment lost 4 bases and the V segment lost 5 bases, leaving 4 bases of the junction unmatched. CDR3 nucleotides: TGTGCCAGCAGCTTTAGCGGGAGGGCATACGAGCAGTACTTC. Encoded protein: CASSFSGRAYEQYF.

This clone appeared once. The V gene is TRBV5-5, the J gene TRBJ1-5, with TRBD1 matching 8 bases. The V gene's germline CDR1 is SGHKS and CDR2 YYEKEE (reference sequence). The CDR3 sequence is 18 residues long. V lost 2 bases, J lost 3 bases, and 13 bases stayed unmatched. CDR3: CASSFLPGQGRSNQPQHF. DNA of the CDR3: TGTGCCAGCAGCTTCCTCCCCGGACAGGGCCGGTCCAATCAGCCCCAGCATTTT.

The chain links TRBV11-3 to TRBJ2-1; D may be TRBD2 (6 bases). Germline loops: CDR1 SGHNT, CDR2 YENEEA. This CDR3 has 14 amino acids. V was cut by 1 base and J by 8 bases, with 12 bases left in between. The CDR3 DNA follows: TGTGCCAGCAGCTTAGGGACGGGAGTAGATGAGCAGTTCTTC. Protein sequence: CASSLGTGVDEQFF.

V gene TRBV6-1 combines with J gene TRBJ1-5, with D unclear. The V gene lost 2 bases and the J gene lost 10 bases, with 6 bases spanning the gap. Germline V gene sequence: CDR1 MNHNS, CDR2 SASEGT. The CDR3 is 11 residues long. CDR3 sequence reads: CASSESSPQHF. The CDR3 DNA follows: TGTGCCAGCAGTGAATCTAGCCCCCAGCATTTT.